A single sample gave rise to the 22 T cell receptor beta chains below, sequenced in a study of blood T cell repertoires in COVID-19. Sequencing was performed with immunoSEQ multiplex PCR; in TCRdb, only in-frame clones are kept and a portion is missing. The data show some 50,000 clones, about 89% seen once. Sequencing input: peripheral blood. These receptors were taken from a man aged 65 to 79 with active COVID-19.

The V and J genes are TRBV21-1 and TRBJ1-5; the DNA was not compared with TRBD1, the D call given in the table. TRBV21-1 is reported as a pseudogene. This CDR3 is 14 amino acids long. The CDR3 sequence is CASSKRQGNQPQHF. In nucleotides, the CDR3 is TGTGCCAGCAGCAAAAGGCAGGGCAATCAGCCCCAGCATTTT.

The V call is TRBV9, the J call TRBJ1-5; D unclear. Germline V CDR1 and CDR2: SGDLS, YYNGEE. CDR3 length equals 15 residues. V was clipped by 0 bases and J by 2 bases, with 9 bases between them. The CDR3 DNA reads as TGTGCCAGCAGCGTAGGGCCGGGAGGCAATCAGCCCCAGCATTTT. This translates into CASSVGPGGNQPQHF.

The rearrangement links TRBV5-1 to TRBJ1-6, with 7 bases fitting TRBD1. The germline V gene has CDR1 SGHRS and CDR2 YFSETQ. The CDR3 covers 17 residues. J lost 2 bases, V lost 2 bases, and 7 bases had no gene match. The CDR3 reads CASSFSTGVTYNSPLHF. The CDR3 DNA sequence: TGCGCCAGCAGCTTTAGTACAGGGGTTACCTATAATTCACCCCTCCACTTT. Full variable domain (outside the CDR3, taken from reference TRBV5-1 and TRBJ1-6): KAGVTQTPRYLIKTRGQQVTLSCSPISGHRSVSWYQQTPGQGLQFLFEYFSETQRNKGNFPGRFSGRQFSNSRSEMNVSTLELGDSALYLCASSFSTGVTYNSPLHFGNGTRLTVT.

Only one count was recorded for this clone. In DNA form, the CDR3 reads TGCGCCAGCAGCTTGGTAGCGGGGGGCCCCCCCAATGAGCAGTTCTTC. Its translation: CASSLVAGGPPNEQFF. V gene TRBV5-1 combines with J gene TRBJ2-1; 10 nucleotides line up with TRBD2. The CDR3 is made up of 16 amino acids. CDR1 is SGHRS and CDR2 is YFSETQ in the germline V gene. The V gene end was trimmed by 0 bases and the J gene end by 6 bases; junction bases not matched to a gene: 6.

The chain joins TRBV6-6 to TRBJ1-1; D ambiguous. Germline V gene lookup returns CDR1 MNHNY and CDR2 SVGAGI (reference sequence). V lost 7 bases and J 5 bases, leaving 20 bases between the germline ends. The CDR3 length is 15 residues. This chain's CDR3 is CASISPIGRETEAFF. The CDR3 DNA reads TGTGCCAGCATCTCCCCCATTGGGCGGGAGACTGAAGCTTTCTTT.

The V gene is TRBV7-9, the J gene TRBJ2-7; 12 bases are shared with TRBD2. The CDR3 extends over 16 amino acids. V trimming: 3 bases; J trimming: 1 base; junction bases outside the gene matches: 4. Germline values: CDR1 SEHNR, CDR2 FQNEAQ (reference sequence). The CDR3: CASSFPLAGGSYEQYF. CDR3 coding DNA: TGTGCCAGCAGCTTCCCACTAGCGGGGGGTTCCTACGAGCAGTACTTC. The full variable domain, its missing parts supplied by reference TRBV7-9 and TRBJ2-7, is DTGVSQNPRHKITKRGQNVTFRCDPISEHNRLYWYRQTLGQGPEFLTYFQNEAQLEKSRLLSDRFSAERPKGSFSTLEIQRTEQGDSAMYLCASSFPLAGGSYEQYFGPGTRLTVT.

In its sample, this clone was seen once. The gene calls are TRBV6-5 and TRBJ2-7; 7 bases fit TRBD1. The CDR3 runs to 14 residues. Germline lookup yields CDR1 MNHEY and CDR2 SVGAGI. J lost 3 bases, V lost 5 bases, and 7 bases had no gene match. DNA for the CDR3: TGTGCCAGCAGTCCGGGACAGACAATCTACGAGCAGTACTTC. Protein product: CASSPGQTIYEQYF.

The chain employs TRBV21-1 and TRBJ2-1; the table's D call TRBD1 went unverified against the DNA. TRBV21-1 is termed a pseudogene. The CDR3 spans 16 residues. CDR3 sequence: CASSRTGGAPYNKQFF. DNA of the CDR3: TGTGCCAGCAGCCGGACAGGGGGCGCCCCCTACAATAAGCAGTTCTTC.

This chain uses TRBV2 with TRBJ2-2; 11 positions agree with TRBD2. This CDR3 comprises 14 residues. The J segment lost 7 bases and the V segment lost 7 bases, leaving 5 bases of the junction unmatched. Looked up from germline, CDR1 is SNHLY and CDR2 is FYNNEI. CDR3 in DNA: TGTGCCAGCACCGGGACTAGCGGCAGCGGGGAGCTGTTTTTT. Encoded protein: CASTGTSGSGELFF.

V and J are TRBV20-1 and TRBJ2-1; the match to TRBD2 covers 10 bases. CDR3 length: 11 residues. Germline trimming cut 6 bases from V and 16 bases from J; bases unmatched to any gene: 9. Germline V lookup: CDR1 DFQATT, CDR2 SNEGSKA (reference sequence). CDR3 coding DNA: TGCAGTGCCCGCCCTGGGACTAGCGTTTTCTTC. Its protein is CSARPGTSVFF.

V is TRBV7-9 and J is TRBJ1-2; possible D gene TRBD1, 6 bases. Trimming removed 4 bases at V and 8 bases at J, with 11 bases between. CDR3 length: 12 residues. Per the germline V gene, CDR1 is SEHNR and CDR2 is FQNEAQ (reference sequence). The CDR3 DNA reads as TGTGCCAGCAGCTACTCAACAGGGGGCTACACCTTC. This gives the protein CASSYSTGGYTF.

The chain employs TRBV5-6 and TRBJ2-7, with a tentative D call TRBD2 (5 bases). There are 16 residues in the CDR3. The germline V gene has CDR1 SGHDT and CDR2 YYEEEE. Trimming cost V 4 bases and J 5 bases, with 22 bases left between them. In DNA, the CDR3 is TGTGCCAGCAGCCCGCAACTAGGCCGTAGGCTAGACGAGCAGTACTTC. Protein: CASSPQLGRRLDEQYF.

The chain employs TRBV3-1 (or the pseudogene TRBV3-2) and TRBJ2-7; 7 bases line up with TRBD1. Germline V gives CDR1 LGHDT, CDR2 YNNKEL (reference sequence). The junction had 3 bases not matched to a gene; V was cut back by 1 base and J by 0 bases. The CDR3 sequence is 15 residues long. The CDR3 is CASSQGTGLSYEQYF. DNA for the CDR3: TGTGCCAGCAGCCAAGGGACAGGCCTCTCCTACGAGCAGTACTTC.

The rearrangement links TRBV7-2 to TRBJ1-2; 7 bases agree with TRBD1. This CDR3 is built from 14 residues. The germline V gene has CDR1 SGHTA and CDR2 FQGNSA. The V and J ends lost 5 bases and 2 bases, in that order; junction bases with no gene match: 5. The CDR3 DNA sequence: TGTGCCAGCAGCCCGGGACAGCACAACTATGGCTACACCTTC. This encodes CASSPGQHNYGYTF.

This sequence joins TRBV25-1 and TRBJ1-3; D is perhaps TRBD1 (5 bases). The CDR3 consists of 16 residues. Germline loops: CDR1 MGHDK, CDR2 SYGVNS. The V and J ends lost 3 bases and 0 bases respectively, with 12 bases between them. The CDR3 bases are TGTGCCAGCAGTGAGGGCCCGGGGGTCTCTGGAAACACCATATATTTT. It encodes CASSEGPGVSGNTIYF. The full variable domain, completed using reference TRBV25-1 and TRBJ1-3, is EADIYQTPRYLVIGTGKKITLECSQTMGHDKMYWYQQDPGMELHLIHYSYGVNSTEKGDLSSESTVSRIRTEHFPLTLESARPSHTSQYLCASSEGPGVSGNTIYFGEGSWLTVV.

This sequence joins TRBV4-1 and TRBJ1-1; 9 nucleotides agree with TRBD1. The V gene's germline CDR1 is MGHRA and CDR2 YSYEKL. The CDR3 is 16 residues long. With V trimmed by 0 bases and J by 4 bases, 6 bases remained unmatched. The CDR3, as DNA: TGCGCCAGCAGCCAAGATCGGGACAGGGTGTTCACTGAAGCTTTCTTT. This sequence encodes CASSQDRDRVFTEAFF.

The chain has TRBV2 and TRBJ1-6; D might be TRBD1 (6 bases). The V end lost 7 bases, the J end lost 3 bases, and 13 bases lay between the germline ends. The germline CDR1 and CDR2 sequences are SNHLY and FYNNEI. The CDR3 totals 15 residues. The CDR3 here is CASTVRTDYNSPLHF. The CDR3 coding sequence is TGTGCCAGCACAGTCCGGACAGACTATAATTCACCCCTCCACTTT.

This rearrangement joins TRBV7-2 to TRBJ2-7, with 8 bases that match TRBD2. V lost 5 bases, J lost 0 bases, and 0 bases stayed unmatched. The CDR3 runs 13 residues. Germline V CDR1 and CDR2: SGHTA, FQGNSA. The CDR3 DNA is TGTGCCAGCAGCGCGGGGGGCTCCTACGAGCAGTACTTC. It codes for CASSAGGSYEQYF.

This clone has more than one count but fewer than ten. The chain recombines TRBV5-5 with TRBJ1-5; D is ambiguous. The V and J ends lost 4 bases and 4 bases respectively, with 18 bases between them. The CDR3 runs to 16 residues. Germline V lookup: CDR1 SGHKS, CDR2 YYEKEE (reference sequence). The CDR3 loop is CASSPLGGLGNQPQHF. The CDR3 region has the DNA TGTGCCAGCAGCCCACTGGGAGGTTTGGGAAATCAGCCCCAGCATTTT.

V usage is TRBV18 and J usage is TRBJ1-5, with 8 bases lining up with TRBD1. CDR1 KGHSH and CDR2 LQKENI come from the germline V gene. CDR3 size: 15 residues. Trimming at V came to 4 bases and at J to 7 bases, leaving 9 bases not matched to a gene. The CDR3: CASSLSGQGDQPQHF. The CDR3 DNA sequence: TGTGCCAGCTCACTTTCAGGACAGGGCGACCAGCCCCAGCATTTT.

The J gene is TRBJ2-1, the V gene TRBV11-2; a weak D match, TRBD1 (6 bases). Germline CDR1 SGHAT, CDR2 FQNNGV. The CDR3 has 14 residues. The V and J ends lost 3 bases and 3 bases respectively, with 9 bases between them. DNA for the CDR3: TGTGCCAGCAGCTTTGGGGGCGACTACAATGAGCAGTTCTTC. Amino acid sequence: CASSFGGDYNEQFF.

The chain carries TRBV7-9 and TRBJ2-2, with a weak D call TRBD2 (5 bases). V was cut by 3 bases and J by 4 bases, with 9 bases left in between. Per the germline V gene, CDR1 is SEHNR and CDR2 is FQNEAQ (reference sequence). The CDR3 consists of 14 residues. The CDR3 sequence is CASSLGVLTGELFF. The CDR3 nucleotides are TGTGCCAGCAGCTTGGGAGTCCTCACCGGGGAGCTGTTTTTT.